This T cell receptor beta chain was observed in a study of response to subunit inactivated influenza vaccine. General study results and limits: With each seasonal influenza vaccination, the authors suggested, few new T cells are recruited.

Turning to this clonotype: No antigen is known for it.

V dropped 2 bases and J dropped 9 bases, with 10 bases sitting between them. Germline V gives CDR1 LGHDT, CDR2 YNNKEL (reference sequence). The CDR3 has 13 amino acids. TCRdb passed the RT-PCR reads through MiXCR, listing each CDR3 protein once. The data show about 800,000 distinct CDR3 sequences, with roughly 20% seen just once and more than 8.5% held by the top ten. This chain links TRBV3-1 with TRBJ2-2; D uncertain. This material consisted of PBMCs from blood, taken about 5 days after vaccination. The clonotype originates from a man in his fifties or sixties who received an inactivated influenza vaccine. CDR3 in DNA: TGTGCCAGCAGCCAATTAGCTCGGCGGGAGCTGTTTTTT. Its protein is CASSQLARRELFF.